The T cell receptor beta chain under discussion was sequenced for a study of blood T cell repertoires in COVID-19. Background on the study: There were acute and convalescent COVID-19 samples, and they came from the United States, Italy and Spain. The cDNA or gDNA used as material had been derived from T cells, B-cell-depleted T cells, or PBMCs.

Per the original methods: Amplification with reference gene primers provided the estimates of nucleated cell counts. TCRdb's table, derived via immunoSEQ multiplex PCR, lists solely in-frame clones and lacks some. The V and J calls and clone size were taken over from that table, and D and trimming were inferred from the DNA. The sample records roughly 70,000 clones, more than 70% being singletons. There are 13 residues in the CDR3. With V trimmed by 4 bases and J by 4 bases, 3 bases remained unmatched. In germline, CDR1 is KGHSH, CDR2 LQKENI. What was sequenced was peripheral blood. The chain joins TRBV18 to TRBJ2-5; 7 bases are shared with TRBD1. This receptor was obtained from a woman in her sixties with acute or convalescent COVID-19. DNA of the CDR3: TGTGCCAGCTCACAAAACAGGGGAGAGACCCAGTACTTC. This sequence encodes CASSQNRGETQYF.